Below, 27 T cell receptor beta chains from the same sample are listed, as sequenced in a study. TCRdb used MiXCR to reprocess the RT-PCR reads, holding one entry per CDR3 protein. The data contain more than 550,000 distinct CDR3 sequences, 14% of them singletons. Input material: memory CD4+ T cells from blood. The receptors were gathered from a female donor in good health, serving as a healthy control.

This clonotype was seen at least ten times. The V call is TRBV6-5, the J call TRBJ2-3; D might be TRBD2 (5 bases). CDR3 length: 14 amino acids. Germline loops: CDR1 MNHEY, CDR2 SVGAGI. Trimming took off 2 bases at V and 9 bases at J, with 15 bases between the two ends. For the CDR3, the DNA is TGTGCCAGCAGTTACGGCTCGAGGGCCGGAACGCAGTATTTT. Amino acids: CASSYGSRAGTQYF.

This clonotype showed up many times. The genes are TRBV6-5 and TRBJ2-5, with D perhaps matching TRBD2 (6 bases). V was clipped by 6 bases and J by 5 bases, with 19 bases between them. Per germline, CDR1 MNHEY and CDR2 SVGAGI. The CDR3 length is 15 residues. CDR3 region: CASRAGKRIVETQYF. DNA for the CDR3: TGTGCCAGCAGGGCGGGGAAGCGGATAGTGGAGACCCAGTACTTC.

This clonotype was recorded many times. The chain links TRBV12-3 or TRBV12-4 to TRBJ1-1, with D perhaps matching TRBD1 (5 bases). This CDR3 comprises 13 residues. Trimming shortened V by 5 bases and J by 2 bases, and 9 bases separated the two germline ends. For the CDR3, the DNA is TGTGCCAGCAGTCAACAGGAAAACACTGAAGCTTTCTTT. It encodes CASSQQENTEAFF.

This clonotype turned up a few times. The V and J genes are TRBV7-2 and TRBJ1-1; D is unclear. The germline V gene has CDR1 SGHTA and CDR2 FQGNSA. Trimming removed 5 bases at V and 2 bases at J, with 9 bases between. The CDR3 sequence is 13 residues long. CDR3 bases: TGTGCCAGCAGCACAAAAACAAACACTGAAGCTTTCTTT. Translation: CASSTKTNTEAFF.

This clonotype has a handful of counts. The chain joins TRBV4-3 to TRBJ1-2, with TRBD1 matching 7 bases. CDR3 length equals 18 residues. V dropped 0 bases and J dropped 4; count of bases not matched to a gene: 14. In germline, CDR1 is LGHNA, CDR2 YSLEER. CDR3 region: CASSQDYSPQGVVYGYTF. The DNA for the CDR3 is TGCGCCAGCAGCCAAGATTATTCCCCCCAGGGGGTGGTCTATGGCTACACCTTC.

The table lists this clonotype with many counts. The chain employs TRBV12-3 or TRBV12-4 and TRBJ2-5; no clear D gene. This CDR3 region has 12 residues. Trimming removed 2 bases at V and 2 bases at J, with 3 bases between. The CDR3: CASSLWQETQYF. CDR3 bases: TGTGCCAGCAGTTTATGGCAAGAGACCCAGTACTTC.

This clonotype appeared a few times. The rearrangement joins TRBV11-2 to TRBJ1-2, with D hard to call. V was pared by 0 bases and J by 0 bases, with 8 bases between. The CDR3 is made up of 15 amino acids. Germline values: CDR1 SGHAT, CDR2 FQNNGV. This chain's CDR3 is CASSLDGGANYGYTF. For the CDR3, the DNA is TGTGCCAGCAGCTTAGACGGAGGAGCTAACTATGGCTACACCTTC.

This clonotype showed up many times. The chain uses TRBV5-1 and TRBJ1-1; D remains unclear. Germline-derived CDR1 and CDR2 are SGHRS and YFSETQ. CDR3 size: 14 residues. Trimming took 0 bases from V and 7 from J, leaving 13 bases between them. The DNA for the CDR3 is TGCGCCAGCAGCTTGGCCTTGGAGGTTGGTGAAGCTTTCTTT. The encoded protein is CASSLALEVGEAFF.

V usage is TRBV6-6 and J usage is TRBJ1-2; a possible D gene is TRBD1 (5 bases). Germline CDR1 reads MNHNY; CDR2 reads SVGAGI (reference sequence). V was pared by 8 bases and J by 11 bases, with 18 bases between. CDR3 size: 12 residues. The CDR3 sequence: CASRSGAGHYTF. CDR3 nucleotides: TGTGCCAGCCGGAGCGGGGCAGGGCATTACACCTTC.

This clonotype was seen only a few times. The chain couples TRBV6-2 or TRBV6-3 to TRBJ1-1, with a weak D call TRBD1 (6 bases). The CDR3 length is 15 residues. V shed 5 bases and J shed 1 base, with 14 bases lying between them. Germline V lookup: CDR1 MNHEY, CDR2 SVGEGT. The CDR3 region is CASSRHGTTNTEAFF. The CDR3 nucleotides read TGTGCCAGCAGTCGCCATGGGACAACGAACACTGAAGCTTTCTTT.

Many counts were recorded for this clonotype. The V and J genes are TRBV27 and TRBJ1-2; perhaps TRBD1 as D (6 bases). This CDR3 is 14 amino acids long. Trimming left V 6 bases short and J 4 bases short, with 15 bases between. From germline, CDR1 is MNHEY and CDR2 SMNVEV (reference sequence). The CDR3 here is CASRATGRSYGYTF. The CDR3 coding sequence is TGTGCCAGCAGGGCGACAGGCCGTTCCTATGGCTACACCTTC.

The genes are TRBV30 and TRBJ2-3, with D possibly being TRBD2 (6 bases). The CDR3 spans 16 residues. V gave up 4 bases and J gave up 9 bases, with 26 bases separating them. Germline loops: CDR1 GTSNPN, CDR2 SVGIG (reference sequence). The CDR3 sequence is CAWTFGVYGREGTQYF. DNA for the CDR3: TGTGCCTGGACCTTCGGGGTGTACGGGAGAGAGGGGACGCAGTATTTT.

This clonotype was seen more than once but under ten times. The chain carries TRBV12-3 or TRBV12-4 and TRBJ2-1; 7 bases match TRBD1. With V trimmed by 7 bases and J by 7 bases, 7 bases remained unmatched. CDR3 length: 13 residues. Here the CDR3 reads CASIIGTANEQFF. The CDR3 DNA sequence: TGTGCCAGCATCATCGGGACAGCGAATGAGCAGTTCTTC.

In this sample, this clonotype turned up a few times. This sequence joins TRBV2 and TRBJ2-1; TRBD1 might be the D (6 bases). Germline V gives CDR1 SNHLY, CDR2 FYNNEI. The CDR3 spans 12 residues. V was clipped by 4 bases and J by 6 bases, with 7 bases between them. CDR3 loop: CASSGQVNEQFF. CDR3 sequence (DNA): TGTGCCAGCAGTGGACAGGTCAATGAGCAGTTCTTC.

This clonotype was found many times. V usage is TRBV5-1 and J usage is TRBJ2-4; D ambiguous. The CDR3 extends over 15 amino acids. V was clipped by 4 bases and J by 3 bases, with 14 bases between them. Germline V gene lookup returns CDR1 SGHRS and CDR2 YFSETQ. CDR3 sequence (DNA): TGCGCCAGCAGCGGCGAGGATGAAGGCAAAAACATTCAGTACTTC. Residues: CASSGEDEGKNIQYF.

The rearrangement joins TRBV9 to TRBJ2-5; a weak D match, TRBD2 (5 bases). The V gene's germline CDR1 is SGDLS and CDR2 YYNGEE. V lost 3 bases to trimming and J lost 7 bases, with 10 bases between them. This CDR3 is built from 12 residues. DNA of the CDR3: TGTGCCAGCAGCGGGGAGATAGGGACCCAGTACTTC. This translates into CASSGEIGTQYF.

This clonotype was seen ten or more times. This chain links TRBV20-1 with TRBJ2-3, with D perhaps matching TRBD1 or TRBD2 (6 bases each). V gave up 5 bases and J gave up 1 base, with 16 bases separating them. Germline V gives CDR1 DFQATT, CDR2 SNEGSKA (reference sequence). This CDR3 contains 15 residues. CDR3 DNA sequence: TGCAGTGCTTCCTCGGGGGCCGACGGCACAGATACGCAGTATTTT. Its protein is CSASSGADGTDTQYF.

This clonotype was found many times. This chain uses TRBV5-1 with TRBJ2-3; D uncertain. Germline CDR1 SGHRS, CDR2 YFSETQ. CDR3 length equals 12 residues. V lost 0 bases to trimming and J lost 4 bases, with 3 bases between them. This CDR3 is CASSLVPDTQYF. The CDR3 bases are TGCGCCAGCAGCTTGGTCCCAGATACGCAGTATTTT.

This clonotype has more than one count but fewer than ten. This chain links TRBV5-1 with TRBJ2-5, with 8 bases lining up with TRBD2. V was pared by 1 base and J by 2 bases, with 7 bases of the junction left unmatched. Germline V gives CDR1 SGHRS, CDR2 YFSETQ. The CDR3 has 16 amino acids. CDR3 DNA sequence: TGCGCCAGCAGCTTGAAGGCTAGCGGGTTACAAGAGACCCAGTACTTC. It specifies CASSLKASGLQETQYF.

A few counts support this clonotype. The V call is TRBV7-2, the J call TRBJ2-1; D is possibly TRBD1 or TRBD2 (5 bases each). The V end lost 5 bases, the J end lost 0 bases, and 11 bases lay between the germline ends. The germline CDR1 and CDR2 sequences are SGHTA and FQGNSA. CDR3 length: 15 residues. DNA of the CDR3: TGTGCCAGCAGCCGGGACGGTAGCTCCTACAATGAGCAGTTCTTC. Translated: CASSRDGSSYNEQFF.

V gene TRBV6-1 combines with J gene TRBJ2-5; 8 nucleotides line up with TRBD1. Germline loops: CDR1 MNHNS, CDR2 SASEGT. The ends lost 6 bases at V and 1 base at J; junction bases unmatched: 10. CDR3 length: 16 amino acids. The CDR3 nucleotides are TGTGCCAGCAGAGGGACAGGCGATACCCTCCAAGAGACCCAGTACTTC. Protein product: CASRGTGDTLQETQYF.

This clonotype was detected a few times. The rearrangement joins TRBV3-1 to TRBJ2-1; D perhaps matches TRBD1 (6 bases). CDR3 length equals 14 residues. Germline CDR1 LGHDT, CDR2 YNNKEL (reference sequence). Trimming cost V 1 base and J 6 bases, with 10 bases left between them. The CDR3 region has the DNA TGTGCCAGCAGCCAAGTCCAGGGGATCAATGAGCAGTTCTTC. This translates into CASSQVQGINEQFF.

The rearrangement uses TRBV4-2 and TRBJ1-5, with D maybe TRBD1 (5 bases). This CDR3 is 18 amino acids long. Trimming stripped 1 base from V and 0 bases from J, with 16 bases between. CDR1 LGHNA and CDR2 YNFKEQ come from the germline V gene. The DNA for the CDR3 is TGTGCCAGCAGCCAAGCCTCTCCGGGACTGGATAGCAATCAGCCCCAGCATTTT. It yields the protein CASSQASPGLDSNQPQHF.

This clonotype came up a few times. V gene TRBV6-5 combines with J gene TRBJ2-7, with TRBD2 identical over 8 bases. Unmatched junction bases numbered 4, after V lost 4 bases and J lost 2 bases. Germline CDR1 reads MNHEY; CDR2 reads SVGAGI. This CDR3 has 14 residues. CDR3 residues: CASSSREGTYEQYF. The CDR3 coding sequence is TGTGCCAGCAGTTCCCGGGAGGGAACCTACGAGCAGTACTTC.

This clonotype was recorded at least ten times. The rearrangement joins TRBV7-6 to TRBJ1-1; 10 positions match TRBD1. J lost 6 bases, V lost 3 bases, and 1 base had no gene match. The germline V gene has CDR1 SGHVS and CDR2 FNYEAQ. This CDR3 is built from 13 residues. This CDR3 reads CASSLGQGSEAFF. DNA for the CDR3: TGTGCCAGCAGCTTGGGACAGGGGTCTGAAGCTTTCTTT.

This chain uses TRBV11-2 with TRBJ2-3; possible D gene TRBD1, 6 bases. V lost 1 base to trimming and J lost 2 bases, with 10 bases between them. Germline assignment: CDR1 SGHAT and CDR2 FQNNGV. CDR3 length: 15 amino acids. The chain's CDR3 is CASSLGTVVTDTQYF. The CDR3 DNA follows: TGTGCCAGCAGCTTAGGGACAGTTGTCACAGATACGCAGTATTTT.

The DNA of the CDR3 is TGTGCCAGCAGCTTGAGCCCCAGATTGCCTAATGAAAAACTGTTTTTT. Translated, it gives CASSLSPRLPNEKLFF. The chain joins TRBV5-5 to TRBJ1-4, with D unresolved. Looked up from germline, CDR1 is SGHKS and CDR2 is YYEKEE (reference sequence). The germline V and J ends were trimmed by 1 base and 3 bases, with 13 bases remaining between them. The CDR3 extends over 16 amino acids.